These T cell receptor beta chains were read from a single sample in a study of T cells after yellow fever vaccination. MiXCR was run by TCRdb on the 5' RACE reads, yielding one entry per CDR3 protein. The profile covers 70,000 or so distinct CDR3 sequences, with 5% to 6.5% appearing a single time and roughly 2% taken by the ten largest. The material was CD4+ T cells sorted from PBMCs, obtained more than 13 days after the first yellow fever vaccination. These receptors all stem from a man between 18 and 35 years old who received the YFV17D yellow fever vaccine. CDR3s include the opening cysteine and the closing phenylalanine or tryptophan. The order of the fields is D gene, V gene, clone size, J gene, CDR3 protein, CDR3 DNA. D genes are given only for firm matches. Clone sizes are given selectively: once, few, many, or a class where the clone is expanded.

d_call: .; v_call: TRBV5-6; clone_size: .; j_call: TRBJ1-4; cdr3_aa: CASSSSLLGEKLFF; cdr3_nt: TGTGCCAGCAGCTCTAGTCTCCTCGGCGAAAAACTGTTTTTT
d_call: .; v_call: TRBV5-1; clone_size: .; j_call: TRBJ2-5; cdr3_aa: CASSEGNQETQYF; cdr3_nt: TGCGCCAGCAGCGAGGGAAACCAAGAGACCCAGTACTTC
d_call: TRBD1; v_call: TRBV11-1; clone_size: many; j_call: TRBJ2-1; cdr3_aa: CASSLEQGMLEQFF; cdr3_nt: TGTGCCAGCAGCTTGGAACAGGGGATGTTAGAGCAGTTCTTC
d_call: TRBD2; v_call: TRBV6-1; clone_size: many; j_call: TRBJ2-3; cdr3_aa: CASRPGLATQYF; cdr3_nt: TGTGCCAGCAGACCCGGACTAGCTACGCAGTATTTT
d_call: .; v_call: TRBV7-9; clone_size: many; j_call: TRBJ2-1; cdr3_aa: CASSWVNEQFF; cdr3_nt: TGTGCCAGCAGCTGGGTGAATGAGCAGTTCTTC
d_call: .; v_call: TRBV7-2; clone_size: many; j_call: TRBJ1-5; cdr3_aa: CASSLNGHGNQPQHF; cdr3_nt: TGTGCCAGCAGCTTAAACGGCCATGGCAATCAGCCCCAGCATTTT
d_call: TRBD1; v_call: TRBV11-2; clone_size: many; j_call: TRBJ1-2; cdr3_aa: CASSSTGTDNYGYTF; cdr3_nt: TGTGCCAGCAGCTCCACCGGGACAGATAACTATGGCTACACCTTC
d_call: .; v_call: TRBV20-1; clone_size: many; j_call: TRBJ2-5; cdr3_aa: CSAARGVQETQYF; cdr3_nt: TGCAGTGCTGCCCGCGGAGTCCAAGAGACCCAGTACTTC
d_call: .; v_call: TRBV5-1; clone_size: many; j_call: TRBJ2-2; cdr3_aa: CASSLGTPNTGELFF; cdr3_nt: TGCGCCAGCAGCTTGGGCACCCCGAACACCGGGGAGCTGTTTTTT
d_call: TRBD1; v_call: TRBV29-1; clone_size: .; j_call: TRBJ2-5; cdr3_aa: CSVEGTGGYQETQYF; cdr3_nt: TGCAGCGTTGAAGGGACAGGGGGGTACCAAGAGACCCAGTACTTC
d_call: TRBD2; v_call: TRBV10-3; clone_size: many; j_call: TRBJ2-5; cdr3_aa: CAIRRTSGGEETQYF; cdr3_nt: TGTGCCATCAGGAGGACTAGCGGGGGGGAAGAGACCCAGTACTTC
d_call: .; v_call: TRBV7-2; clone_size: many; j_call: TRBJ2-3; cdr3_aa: CASSSNSSPQYF; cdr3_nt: TGTGCCAGCAGCTCTAACTCGAGCCCGCAGTATTTT
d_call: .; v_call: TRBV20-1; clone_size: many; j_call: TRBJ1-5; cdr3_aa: CSLRDNNQPQHF; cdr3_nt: TGCAGCCTCCGGGACAACAATCAGCCCCAGCATTTT
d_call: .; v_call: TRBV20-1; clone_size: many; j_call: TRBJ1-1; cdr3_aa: CSAPPGHWNTEAFF; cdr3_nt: TGCAGTGCCCCACCGGGACATTGGAACACTGAAGCTTTCTTT
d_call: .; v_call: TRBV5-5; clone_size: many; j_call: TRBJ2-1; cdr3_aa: CASSRTDLNEQFF; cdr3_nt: TGTGCCAGCAGTCGGACAGACCTCAATGAGCAGTTCTTC
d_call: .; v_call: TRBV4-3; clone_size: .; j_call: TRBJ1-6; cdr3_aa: CASSQDLTPLHF; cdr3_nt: TGCGCCAGCAGCCAAGATCTGACCCCCCTCCACTTT
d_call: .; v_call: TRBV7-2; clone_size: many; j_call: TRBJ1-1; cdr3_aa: CASSLVAGLGTEAFF; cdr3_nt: TGTGCCAGCAGCTTAGTAGCAGGGCTGGGCACTGAAGCTTTCTTT